This is a list of T cell receptor beta chains from one sample in a study of T cell repertoires in cytomegalovirus infection. TCRdb redid the calling of the reads with MiXCR, one entry per CDR3 protein. The sample contains over 300,000 distinct CDR3 sequences, roughly 16% of which appear only once. The sequenced sample was PBMCs. The receptors stem from a human donor in good health (CMV status not recorded). Some clones in this sample may be carry-over from other donors' samples. Both conserved end residues are part of each CDR3. A D gene is named only where the DNA matches it firmly. Clone size is given for some rows only: seen once, a few or many times, or a class if the clone is expanded.

few	TRBJ2-5	.	TRBV2	CASSENRPEETQYF	TGTGCCAGCAGTGAAAACAGGCCTGAAGAGACCCAGTACTTC
.	TRBJ2-5	.	TRBV7-2	CASSIQLEAQYF	TGTGCCAGCAGCATACAGCTAGAAGCCCAGTACTTC
few	TRBJ2-1	TRBD2	TRBV7-9	CASSILAGYNEQFF	TGTGCCAGCAGCATACTAGCGGGGTACAATGAGCAGTTCTTC
many	TRBJ2-1	.	TRBV6-1	CASSEASLGLVGSFF	TGTGCCAGCAGTGAAGCTTCGTTGGGTCTGGTAGGCTCGTTCTTC
few	TRBJ1-5	TRBD1	TRBV12-3/TRBV12-4	CASRSGTAYQPQHF	TGTGCCAGCAGATCCGGGACAGCTTATCAGCCCCAGCATTTT
.	TRBJ2-3	.	TRBV20-1	CSASRPGSTDTQYF	TGCAGTGCTAGCCGGCCCGGATCCACAGATACGCAGTATTTT
.	TRBJ2-4	.	TRBV20-1	CSANHIRDTELAKNIQYF	TGCAGTGCGAACCACATCCGGGACACCGAATTAGCCAAAAACATTCAGTACTTC
many	TRBJ1-2	.	TRBV28	CASSLAGHNYGYTF	TGTGCCAGCAGTTTAGCAGGGCATAACTATGGCTACACCTTC
.	TRBJ1-4	TRBD1	TRBV3-1	CASSQAQGASEKLFF	TGTGCCAGCAGCCAAGCCCAGGGGGCAAGTGAAAAACTGTTTTTT
few	TRBJ1-1	.	TRBV5-1	CASSFGAVMNTEAFF	TGCGCCAGCAGCTTTGGTGCAGTTATGAACACTGAAGCTTTCTTT
few	TRBJ2-6	TRBD1	TRBV5-1	CASSPRQGFLSGANVLTF	TGCGCCAGCAGCCCCAGACAGGGATTCCTCTCTGGGGCCAACGTCCTGACTTTC
.	TRBJ1-5	.	TRBV20-1	CSASHLGVNQPQHF	TGCAGTGCTTCCCACCTTGGCGTTAATCAGCCCCAGCATTTT
.	TRBJ2-3	.	TRBV6-1	CASSEPLDTLGDTQYF	TGTGCCAGCAGTGAACCTCTGGACACCCTTGGAGATACGCAGTATTTT